The 24 T cell receptor beta chains below were found in one sample sequenced in a study of T cells after yellow fever vaccination. TCRdb reanalysed the 5' RACE reads using MiXCR and keeps one entry per CDR3 protein. The data show some 300,000 distinct CDR3 sequences, over 8.5% seen once. The specimen comprised CD4+ T cells sorted from PBMCs, sampled 45 days after the yellow fever booster vaccination. The receptors come from a man younger than 30 who received the YFV17D yellow fever vaccine.

Only a few counts were recorded for this clonotype. As DNA, the CDR3 is TGTGCCAGCAGTTTAGGGGGCGGTTTACATTTCTTC. Translation gives CASSLGGGLHFF. The V and J genes are TRBV28 and TRBJ2-1; weak D call: TRBD1 (6 bases). Germline V CDR1 and CDR2: MDHEN, SYDVKM. This CDR3 region has 12 residues. Trimming removed 2 bases at V and 16 bases at J, with 15 bases between.

The table lists this clonotype with a few counts. The rearrangement links TRBV14 to TRBJ2-3; TRBD2 agrees at 8 bases. CDR1 is SGHDN and CDR2 is FVKESK in the germline V gene. V lost 11 bases and J lost 2; bases outside the gene matches: 9. The CDR3 extends over 14 amino acids. The chain's CDR3 is CAFRGGPITDTQYF. CDR3 sequence (DNA): TGTGCCTTTCGGGGGGGCCCCATCACAGATACGCAGTATTTT.

This clonotype was seen at least ten times. This chain uses TRBV7-6 with TRBJ1-1; the D gene is possibly TRBD1 (6 bases). The CDR3 sequence is 13 residues long. From germline, CDR1 is SGHVS and CDR2 FNYEAQ. The V and J ends lost 1 base and 3 bases respectively, with 6 bases between them. The CDR3 sequence is CASSLGGHTEAFF. In DNA form, the CDR3 reads TGTGCCAGCAGCTTAGGGGGGCACACTGAAGCTTTCTTT.

This clonotype was seen a handful of times. CDR3 sequence reads: CSVGQGGKGTEAFF. The CDR3 DNA follows: TGCAGCGTTGGTCAGGGAGGAAAGGGCACTGAAGCTTTCTTT. The V call is TRBV29-1, the J call TRBJ1-1, with D maybe TRBD1 (5 bases). The germline V gene encodes CDR1 SQVTM and CDR2 ANQGSEA. V dropped 4 bases and J dropped 4 bases, with 16 bases sitting between them. CDR3 length equals 14 residues.

The chain couples TRBV29-1 to TRBJ2-1; no clear D gene. This CDR3 spans 11 amino acids. The V gene's germline CDR1 is SQVTM and CDR2 ANQGSEA. Trimming cost V 2 bases and J 1 base, with 0 bases left between them. The CDR3 is CSVESYNEQFF. For the CDR3, the DNA is TGCAGCGTTGAATCCTACAATGAGCAGTTCTTC.

The V gene is TRBV11-2, the J gene TRBJ2-5, with D possibly matching TRBD2 (6 bases). This CDR3 has 16 residues. V lost 0 bases to trimming and J lost 4 bases, with 15 bases between them. Germline assignment: CDR1 SGHAT and CDR2 FQNNGV. CDR3 DNA: TGTGCCAGCAGCTTAGAGTCGACGTGGGGGGTAGAGACCCAGTACTTC. It translates to CASSLESTWGVETQYF.

V gene TRBV6-1 combines with J gene TRBJ2-2, with 11 bases lining up with TRBD2. The CDR3 loop spans 17 amino acids. Looked up from germline, CDR1 is MNHNS and CDR2 is SASEGT. The ends lost 6 bases at V and 4 bases at J; junction bases unmatched: 10. The CDR3 DNA follows: TGTGCCAGCAGCGCAGTACCGGGACTAGCGGTCACCGGGGAGCTGTTTTTT. Translation gives CASSAVPGLAVTGELFF.

The DNA for the CDR3 is TGCGCCAGCAGCCAACCAGCGCAACGGGACAACGCCTATGGCTACACCTTC. Protein product: CASSQPAQRDNAYGYTF. This chain links TRBV4-1 with TRBJ1-2, with D tentatively TRBD1 (6 bases). The CDR3 length is 17 residues. V lost 2 bases and J 4 bases, leaving 20 bases between the germline ends. Germline loops: CDR1 MGHRA, CDR2 YSYEKL.

The table lists this clonotype with many counts. The chain is built from TRBV4-2 and TRBJ1-6, with a weak D call TRBD1 (6 bases). The CDR3 contains 15 residues. Germline-derived CDR1 and CDR2 are LGHNA and YNFKEQ. Trimming removed 4 bases from V and 5 bases from J, with 12 bases in between. The CDR3 here is CASSLTGTNNSPLHF. The CDR3 DNA sequence: TGTGCCAGCAGCCTGACCGGGACAAATAATTCACCCCTCCACTTT.

The chain carries TRBV2 and TRBJ1-1; D perhaps matches TRBD1 (5 bases). This CDR3 spans 15 amino acids. The germline V and J ends were trimmed by 2 bases and 2 bases, with 12 bases remaining between them. CDR1 and CDR2 (germline): SNHLY, FYNNEI. The CDR3 DNA follows: TGTGCCAGCAGTGAATCCCGGGACGGTAACACTGAAGCTTTCTTT. It is translated as CASSESRDGNTEAFF.

The chain employs TRBV6-2 or TRBV6-3 and TRBJ1-5; D may be TRBD1 (6 bases). The V end lost 10 bases, the J end lost 9 bases, and 16 bases lay between the germline ends. Germline lookup yields CDR1 MNHEY and CDR2 SVGEGT. This CDR3 is built from 12 residues. DNA of the CDR3: TGTGCCACCTCCAACAGGGCTTGGCCCCAGCATTTT. It yields the protein CATSNRAWPQHF.

Only a few counts were recorded for this clonotype. The chain recombines TRBV5-6 with TRBJ2-7; TRBD1 matches 10 bases. Germline assignment: CDR1 SGHDT and CDR2 YYEEEE. V shed 1 base, J shed 6 bases, and the junction held 1 base outside the gene matches. The CDR3 extends over 13 amino acids. CDR3 DNA sequence: TGTGCCAGCAGCTTGCGGGACAGGGGCGAGCAGTACTTC. Protein product: CASSLRDRGEQYF.

This clonotype was observed a few times. J is TRBJ1-6 and V is TRBV19; D uncertain. The CDR3 consists of 14 residues. V dropped 4 bases and J dropped 4 bases, with 8 bases sitting between them. The germline V gene has CDR1 LNHDA and CDR2 SQIVND (reference sequence). DNA for the CDR3: TGTGCCAGTAGTAGGAGGGATTATAATTCACCCCTCCACTTT. Encoded protein: CASSRRDYNSPLHF.

This clonotype was recorded a few times. The chain links TRBV5-1 to TRBJ1-1; possibly TRBD1 for D (6 bases). Germline-derived CDR1 and CDR2 are SGHRS and YFSETQ. With 4 bases removed from V and 1 base from J, the gap between germline ends came to 11 bases. The CDR3 totals 14 residues. DNA of the CDR3: TGCGCCAGCAGCCCACCGACAGGGAACACTGAAGCTTTCTTT. Residues: CASSPPTGNTEAFF.

This clonotype appeared a few times. The chain uses TRBV23-1 and TRBJ2-3; maybe TRBD2 (5 bases). TRBV23-1 counts as an open reading frame of uncertain function. Trimming cost V 8 bases and J 8 bases, with 20 bases left between them. CDR3 size: 14 residues. In DNA, the CDR3 is TGCGCCAGCGCTCAGAGGGCCGAACGGGGTACGCAGTATTTT. The encoded protein is CASAQRAERGTQYF.

The rearrangement uses TRBV4-1 and TRBJ2-7; D is unclear. Between the trimmed V and J ends, which lost 5 bases and 2 bases, there was a span of 13 bases. This CDR3 spans 14 amino acids. Germline-derived CDR1 and CDR2 are MGHRA and YSYEKL. In nucleotides, the CDR3 is TGCGCCAGCAGCGCTTCCGGACGAACCTACGAGCAGTACGTC. Amino acid sequence: CASSASGRTYEQYV.

The chain joins TRBV5-1 to TRBJ2-5; 8 nucleotides align to TRBD2. There are 15 residues in the CDR3. Germline V CDR1 and CDR2: SGHRS, YFSETQ. V was pared by 2 bases and J by 2 bases, with 5 bases of the junction left unmatched. CDR3 bases: TGCGCCAGCAGCTTTAGCGGGGCCCTTCAAGAGACCCAGTACTTC. This codes for CASSFSGALQETQYF.

This chain connects TRBV2 to TRBJ1-5; 7 nucleotides match TRBD1. This CDR3 comprises 18 residues. Germline CDR1 is SNHLY and CDR2 is FYNNEI. The J segment lost 2 bases and the V segment lost 6 bases, leaving 16 bases of the junction unmatched. This CDR3 is CASRVPPRQGAGNQPQHF. The CDR3 coding sequence is TGTGCCAGCAGGGTGCCACCCCGACAGGGAGCAGGCAATCAGCCCCAGCATTTT.

This clonotype was detected ten times or more. The chain uses TRBV7-9 and TRBJ1-1; TRBD1 matches at 8 bases. Germline V gene sequence: CDR1 SEHNR, CDR2 FQNEAQ (reference sequence). With 5 bases clipped from V and 2 bases from J, the junction kept 4 bases outside the gene matches. The CDR3 totals 14 residues. Here the CDR3 reads CASSRAGGNTEAFF. The CDR3 nucleotides are TGTGCCAGCAGCCGCGCAGGGGGCAACACTGAAGCTTTCTTT.

This chain joins TRBV12-5 and TRBJ2-5, with 7 bases identical to TRBD2. This CDR3 spans 17 amino acids. The ends lost 1 base at V and 4 bases at J; junction bases unmatched: 12. From germline, CDR1 is LGHNT and CDR2 FRNRAP. In DNA, the CDR3 is TGTGCTAGTGGTTTGGGACTCGCGGGGGAGCGGGGAGAGACCCAGTACTTC. Translation: CASGLGLAGERGETQYF.

This clonotype has only a few counts. The chain uses TRBV20-1 and TRBJ1-1, with D possibly matching TRBD1 (5 bases). Between the trimmed V and J ends, which lost 5 bases and 0 bases, there was a span of 10 bases. The CDR3 is 13 amino acids. Germline values: CDR1 DFQATT, CDR2 SNEGSKA (reference sequence). CDR3 in amino acids: CSASGGVNTEAFF. The CDR3 DNA follows: TGCAGTGCTTCCGGGGGAGTGAACACTGAAGCTTTCTTT.

This clonotype was counted only a few times. V and J are TRBV29-1 and TRBJ1-4; TRBD1 aligns across 7 bases. Per the germline V gene, CDR1 is SQVTM and CDR2 is ANQGSEA. This CDR3 contains 14 residues. The V and J ends lost 4 bases and 8 bases, in that order; junction bases with no gene match: 10. The CDR3 protein is CSVGKGAPLEKLFF. The CDR3 DNA reads TGCAGCGTTGGGAAGGGGGCTCCACTGGAAAAACTGTTTTTT.

This clonotype appeared many times. This chain uses TRBV5-1 with TRBJ2-7, with D possibly being TRBD1 or TRBD2 (7 bases each). The CDR3 has 15 amino acids. Germline lookup yields CDR1 SGHRS and CDR2 YFSETQ. V shed 0 bases and J shed 4 bases, with 14 bases lying between them. CDR3 amino acids: CASSLDGRGGYEQYF. The CDR3 nucleotides read TGCGCCAGCAGCTTGGACGGCAGGGGGGGGTACGAGCAGTACTTC.

The rearrangement uses TRBV19 and TRBJ2-7; D may be TRBD1 (5 bases). The ends were cut back, 7 bases at V and 3 bases at J, with 16 bases in the middle. The CDR3 contains 14 residues. Per the germline V gene, CDR1 is LNHDA and CDR2 is SQIVND (reference sequence). The CDR3 nucleotides read TGTGCCAGTACCGCGACAGTGACCCACTACGAGCAGTACTTC. Translation gives CASTATVTHYEQYF.